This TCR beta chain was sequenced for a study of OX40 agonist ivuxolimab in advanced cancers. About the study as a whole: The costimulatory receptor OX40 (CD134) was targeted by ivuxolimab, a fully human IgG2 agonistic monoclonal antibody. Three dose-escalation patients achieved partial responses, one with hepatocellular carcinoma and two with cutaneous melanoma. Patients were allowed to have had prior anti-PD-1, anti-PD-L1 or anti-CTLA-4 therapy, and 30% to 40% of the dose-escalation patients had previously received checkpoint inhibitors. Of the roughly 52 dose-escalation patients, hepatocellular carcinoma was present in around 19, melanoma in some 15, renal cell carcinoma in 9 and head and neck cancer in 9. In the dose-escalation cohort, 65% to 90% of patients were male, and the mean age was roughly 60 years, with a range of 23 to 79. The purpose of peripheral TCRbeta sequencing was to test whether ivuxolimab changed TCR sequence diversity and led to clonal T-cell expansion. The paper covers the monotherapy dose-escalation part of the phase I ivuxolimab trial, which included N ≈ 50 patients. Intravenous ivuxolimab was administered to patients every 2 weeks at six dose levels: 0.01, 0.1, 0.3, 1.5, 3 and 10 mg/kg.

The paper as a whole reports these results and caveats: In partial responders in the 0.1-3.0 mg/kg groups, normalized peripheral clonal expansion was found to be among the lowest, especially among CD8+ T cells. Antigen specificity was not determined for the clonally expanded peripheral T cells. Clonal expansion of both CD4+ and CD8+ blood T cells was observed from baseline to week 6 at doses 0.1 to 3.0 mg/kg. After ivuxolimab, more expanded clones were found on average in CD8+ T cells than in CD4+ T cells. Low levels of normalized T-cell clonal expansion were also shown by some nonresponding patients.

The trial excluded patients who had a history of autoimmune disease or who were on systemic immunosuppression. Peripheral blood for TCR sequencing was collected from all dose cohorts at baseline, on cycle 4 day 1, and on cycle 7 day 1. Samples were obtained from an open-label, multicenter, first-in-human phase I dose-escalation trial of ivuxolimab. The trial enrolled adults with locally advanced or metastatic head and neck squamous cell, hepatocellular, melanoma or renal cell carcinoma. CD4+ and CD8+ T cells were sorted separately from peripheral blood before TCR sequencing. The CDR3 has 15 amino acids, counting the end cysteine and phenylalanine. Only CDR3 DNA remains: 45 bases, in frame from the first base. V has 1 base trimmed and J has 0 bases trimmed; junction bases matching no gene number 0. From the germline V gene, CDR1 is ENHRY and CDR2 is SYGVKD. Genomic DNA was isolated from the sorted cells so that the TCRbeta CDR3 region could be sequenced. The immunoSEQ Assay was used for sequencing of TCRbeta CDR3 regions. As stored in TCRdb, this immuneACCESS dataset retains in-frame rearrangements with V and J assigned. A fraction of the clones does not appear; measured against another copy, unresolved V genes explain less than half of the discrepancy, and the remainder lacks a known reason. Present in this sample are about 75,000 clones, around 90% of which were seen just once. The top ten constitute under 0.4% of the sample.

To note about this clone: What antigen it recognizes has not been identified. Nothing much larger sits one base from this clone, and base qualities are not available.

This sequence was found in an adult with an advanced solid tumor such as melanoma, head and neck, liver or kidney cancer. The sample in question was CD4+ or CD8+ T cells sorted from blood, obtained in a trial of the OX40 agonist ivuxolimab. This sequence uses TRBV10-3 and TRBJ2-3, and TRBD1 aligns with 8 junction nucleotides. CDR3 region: CAISEWTGSTDTQYF. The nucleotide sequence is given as TGTGCCATCAGTGAGTGGACAGGGAGCACAGATACGCAGTATTTT.